This T cell receptor (beta chain) was sequenced in a study of pediatric ulcerative colitis. About the study: Most patients had pancolitis, and two had left-sided colitis. Study-wide findings and caveats: Two rectal clonotypes were found only in ulcerative colitis patients, all of them.

This was a survey-level run. Assay: immunoSEQ multiplex PCR; the TCRdb copy retains only in-frame clones and omits some. The sample has around 64,000 clones, roughly nine tenths seen once; the top ten hold around 3%. With respect to this clone: Its antigen is not known.

Germline V gene lookup returns CDR1 MNHNS and CDR2 SASEGT. The CDR3 has 13 amino acids. V lost 7 bases and J lost 3, with 10 bases in between. This TCR was sampled from a boy under 18 with severe ulcerative colitis. The chain combines TRBV6-1 with TRBJ1-5; D unclear. The sample was blood. The CDR3 bases are TGTGCCAGCACCCCCAGATCCAATCAGCCCCAGCATTTT. Amino acids: CASTPRSNQPQHF.